The rows below give T cell receptor beta chains drawn from one sample of a study of breast tumors, draining lymph nodes, adjacent tissues. One entry per CDR3 protein, called by TCRdb with MiXCR from the multiplex PCR reads. The profile shows some 130,000 distinct CDR3 sequences, 15% to 20% of them singletons. The sample was axillary lymph node tissue. These receptors all stem from a female donor with breast cancer. Some clones in this sample may be carry-over from other donors' samples. The CDR3 runs from the conserved cysteine through the conserved F or W. The D gene is left open where the match is weak. Clone size, where shown, is once, few, many, or a class for clones that have expanded.

D gene,J gene,V gene,clone size,CDR3 protein,CDR3 DNA
.,TRBJ1-4,TRBV7-9,.,CASSLIQVNEKLFF,TGTGCCAGCAGCTTGATACAGGTTAATGAAAAACTGTTTTTT
.,TRBJ2-5,TRBV30,many,CAWSIGETQYF,TGTGCCTGGAGTATCGGGGAGACCCAGTACTTC
TRBD1,TRBJ2-7,TRBV13,many,CASSLTRLGQVSYEQYF,TGTGCCAGCAGTCTTACCCGATTGGGACAGGTATCCTACGAGCAGTACTTC
.,TRBJ1-3,TRBV6-1,many,CASRLGGDGTIYF,TGTGCCAGCAGGTTGGGGGGGGACGGCACCATATATTTT
TRBD2,TRBJ2-2,TRBV4-2,many,CASSQDPAGGPSNTGELFF,TGTGCCAGCAGCCAAGACCCAGCGGGAGGGCCCTCGAACACCGGGGAGCTGTTTTTT
TRBD2,TRBJ2-3,TRBV9,many,CASSDLAVNTDTQYF,TGTGCCAGCAGCGACCTAGCGGTTAACACAGATACGCAGTATTTT
TRBD2,TRBJ2-3,TRBV7-2,few,CASSSGLAVLDTQYF,TGTGCCAGCAGCTCAGGACTAGCAGTGTTAGATACGCAGTATTTT
TRBD1,TRBJ1-6,TRBV20-1,many,CSASRRQGVDF,TGCAGTGCTTCCCGTAGACAGGGTGTCGATTTT
TRBD2,TRBJ2-7,TRBV27,many,CASRGDIAGPFYEQYF,TGTGCCAGCAGGGGAGATATAGCGGGACCGTTCTACGAGCAGTACTTC
.,TRBJ1-6,TRBV20-1,many,CSARSANSPLHF,TGCAGTGCTAGATCGGCTAATTCACCCCTCCACTTT
.,TRBJ2-3,TRBV10-3,many,CAISGRDTQYF,TGTGCCATCAGTGGGAGAGATACGCAGTATTTT
TRBD1,TRBJ1-4,TRBV6-1,many,CASSPTGVGEKLFF,TGTGCCAGCAGTCCGACAGGGGTGGGTGAAAAACTGTTTTTT
.,TRBJ2-1,TRBV13,many,CASSLVSNNEQFF,TGTGCCAGCAGCTTAGTCAGTAACAATGAGCAGTTCTTC
TRBD2,TRBJ2-5,TRBV18,few,CASSPVAGFQETQYF,TGTGCCAGCTCACCTGTAGCGGGGTTTCAAGAGACCCAGTACTTC
.,TRBJ1-3,TRBV7-8,many,CASSLASTGNTIYF,TGTGCCAGCAGCTTAGCTTCTACTGGAAACACCATATATTTT
.,TRBJ2-1,TRBV5-4,many,CASSLASGSNNEQFF,TGTGCCAGCAGCTTGGCCAGCGGGTCCAACAATGAGCAGTTCTTC
.,TRBJ1-2,TRBV6-5,many,CASRQTKRIYGYTF,TGTGCCAGCAGACAGACAAAAAGGATCTATGGCTACACCTTC
.,TRBJ2-3,TRBV3-1,many,CASSQDNGGHRTDTQYF,TGTGCCAGCAGCCAAGATAACGGGGGGCACCGCACAGATACGCAGTATTTT
TRBD2,TRBJ2-7,TRBV20-1,many,CSAKIPSGATYEQYF,TGCAGTGCCAAAATCCCTAGCGGGGCAACCTACGAGCAGTACTTC
.,TRBJ1-4,TRBV2,many,CASSDYNTNEKLFF,TGTGCCAGCAGTGATTACAATACTAATGAAAAACTGTTTTTT
TRBD1,TRBJ1-5,TRBV19,many,CASSPDRVGGQPQHF,TGTGCCAGTAGCCCAGACAGGGTGGGTGGCCAGCCCCAGCATTTT
TRBD1,TRBJ1-6,TRBV2,many,CASTQGQGNNSPLHF,TGTGCCAGCACACAGGGACAGGGAAATAATTCACCCCTCCACTTT
.,TRBJ2-1,TRBV4-1,many,CASSQGAQSSYNEQFF,TGCGCCAGCAGCCAGGGAGCTCAGAGCTCCTACAATGAGCAGTTCTTC
TRBD2,TRBJ2-3,TRBV20-1,many,CSASERDYTDTQYF,TGCAGTGCTAGCGAGCGGGACTACACAGATACGCAGTATTTT
TRBD2,TRBJ2-1,TRBV15,many,CATSSLSPRAGGRNEQFF,TGTGCCACCAGCAGCCTCAGCCCCCGAGCGGGGGGGCGCAATGAGCAGTTCTTC
.,TRBJ2-1,TRBV24-1,many,CATSEKTGSSYNEQFF,TGTGCCACCAGTGAGAAAACAGGAAGCTCCTACAATGAGCAGTTCTTC